The entry below gives a single T cell receptor (beta chain) sequence along with its context. Its antigen is still unknown. This entry belongs to a study of somatic mutations in cytotoxic T cells in rheumatoid arthritis. On the study more broadly: Blood from the patient (roughly 30 ml EDTA) was drawn right after diagnosis, pretreatment. Selected populations of V beta antibody-stained T cells underwent flow sorting at nearly 100% purity; these encompassed V beta1+ cells subjected to TCRB sequencing.

Data came from immunoSEQ multiplex PCR; TCRdb stores just in-frame clones and leaves some out. Seen here are about 7,100 clones, 75% to 90% observed once, and the top ten hold about 17%. Findings of the study overall: Just what the expanded CD8+ clones targeted, in terms of antigens, remained unknown.

This receptor was identified in a middle-aged man with rheumatoid arthritis. Sequencing was performed on CD8+ T cells sorted from blood.

The CDR3 sequence: CASSLIPGDYEQYF. In DNA form, the CDR3 reads TGTGCCAGCAGTTTGATCCCAGGGGACTACGAGCAGTACTTC. The rearrangement joins TRBV27 to TRBJ2-7, with a tentative D call TRBD1 (6 bases). Deletions cut 3 bases from V and 3 bases from J, with 12 bases between. This CDR3 has 14 residues. Per germline, CDR1 MNHEY and CDR2 SMNVEV (reference sequence).